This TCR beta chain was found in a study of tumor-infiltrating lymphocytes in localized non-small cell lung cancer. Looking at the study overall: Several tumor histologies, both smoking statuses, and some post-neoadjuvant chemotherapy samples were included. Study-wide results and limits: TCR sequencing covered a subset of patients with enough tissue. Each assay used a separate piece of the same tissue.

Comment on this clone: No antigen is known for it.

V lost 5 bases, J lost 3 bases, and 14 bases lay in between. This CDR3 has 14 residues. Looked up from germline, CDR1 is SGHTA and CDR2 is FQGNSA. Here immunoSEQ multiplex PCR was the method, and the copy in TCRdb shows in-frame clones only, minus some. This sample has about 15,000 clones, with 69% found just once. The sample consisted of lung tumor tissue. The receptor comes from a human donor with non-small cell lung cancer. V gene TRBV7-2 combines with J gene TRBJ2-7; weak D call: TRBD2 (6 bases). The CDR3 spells CASSPSATFYEQYF. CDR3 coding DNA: TGTGCCAGCAGCCCTAGCGCGACCTTCTACGAGCAGTACTTC.